The clone carrying this T cell receptor (beta chain) was counted many times. The antigen is unknown. The data stem from a study of identical twins. General study results and limits: With monozygotic twins, out-of-frame TCR alpha sharing exceeded what models estimated.

The germline V gene encodes CDR1 DFQATT and CDR2 SNEGSKA (reference sequence). V was clipped by 1 base and J by 12 bases; unmatched bases: 18. The CDR3 sequence is 18 residues long. Via MiXCR, TCRdb re-called the 5' RACE reads, giving one row per CDR3 protein. The top ten hold about an eighth of the sample, which has roughly 720,000 distinct CDR3 sequences, 15% to 20% seen once. The same specimen was also included in a second study, on T cells expressing NK-cell markers.

The clonotype originates from a woman between 18 and 30 years old in good health. The sequencing sample was made of PBMCs. The V and J genes are TRBV20-1 and TRBJ2-1; 13 bases fit TRBD2. The CDR3 nucleotides read TGCAGTGCTAGAGCACCACTAGCGGGGGGGCCGGTACCCCGGGGGCAGTTCTTC. Amino acid sequence: CSARAPLAGGPVPRGQFF.